The text below deals with one TCR beta chain. Its antigen target is currently unknown. One base away there is no much larger clone; base qualities are not given. Healthy HIV-negative adults with no recently reported acute infections or vaccinations were included as donors. Every donor was a Caucasian adult living in Nashville, Tennessee, USA. CD4+ T cells were enriched by magnetic negative selection; naive cells were then positively selected on CD45RA, and the negative fraction formed the memory subset. After blood collection by leukapheresis, PBMCs were isolated using Ficoll-Histopaque density gradient centrifugation and then cryopreserved in the vapor phase of liquid nitrogen. Purity and quantity of every magnetically sorted T cell population were checked by analytical flow cytometry. Genomic DNA was isolated from each sorted fraction and quantified by UV absorbance on a Nanodrop 2000c. V and J lose 8 bases and 1 base, and a span of 12 bases separates them. CDR1 KGHSH and CDR2 LQKENI are derived from the germline V gene. From the cysteine up to the phenylalanine, the CDR3 has a length of 14 residues. CDR3 DNA is the only sequence kept; it has 42 bases, read in frame from the first base.

The data derive from a study of shared clonotypes between healthy human individuals (dated by TCRdb to the early 2020s). Background for the entire study: A couple of women and a few men aged 18 to 49 years were included in the cohort. Blood TCR repertoires of roughly 5 healthy adults were deeply sequenced to estimate repertoire size and the extent of clonotype sharing between individuals. Different laboratories and diverse techniques were used to prepare libraries and sequence TCR repertoires, to increase sequencing depth and limit assay-specific biases. For each donor, CD4 naive and CD4 memory were each given three plates, CD8 naive was given two plates, and CD8 memory was given one plate. Leukapheresis yielded between about 0.85 and 10 billion PBMCs per donor. Paper-wide results and their limitations: Only blood was sampled, and tissue TCR repertoires likely differ from those in blood. Naive subsets generally had larger estimated clonotype richness than memory subsets. Across a handful of donors, approximately 4.9% of naive CD4, approximately 3.5% of naive CD8, around 2.5% of memory CD4, and approximately 0.4% of memory CD8 clonotypes were shared. Because the study included a small number of donors, the genetic and exposure-history diversity represented was limited. Pairwise subsampling led to the expectation that sequencing depth would affect the degree of clonotype sharing among donors. Higher generation probabilities were observed for clonotypes shared by all four sorted-subset donors than for non-shared clonotypes. Incomplete sequencing was indicated by rarefaction of sorted-subset datasets, despite the large sequencing depth.

Using the deep immunoSEQ assay, TCR CDR3 regions were amplified from genomic DNA by multiplex PCR. Genomic DNA extracted from each cell subset was distributed evenly over all wells of several immunoSEQ 96-well plates, and each plate served as one replicate. Each replicate PCR for sorted subsets received approximately 200 ng genomic DNA, equal to roughly 29,000 T cell genomes. The purified libraries were quantified using a Qubit 3.0 fluorometer, sized with a Bioanalyzer 2100, and then quantified again using the KAPA Library Quantification kit. Every immunoSEQ 96-well plate was sequenced on a separate single-read 150-cycle Illumina NextSeq 550 flow cell. Processing in the source paper ran as follows. Because only junctional sequences without quality scores were contained in the immunoSEQ output, filtering matching that applied to full-length reads could not be performed. To assign V/J genes and CDR3, sequences were annotated against IMGT germline references using PyIR, a Python wrapper for IgBLAST v1.9. Reads were filtered out if the reads had weak V/J assignments (E-value above 1e-6), no CDR3, stop codons, out-of-frame junctions, or ambiguous translated residues. V3J clonotypes were defined as sequences sharing an identical inferred V gene, J gene, and CDR3 amino acid sequence. To compute the percentage overlap between repertoires, the number of shared unique clonotypes was divided by the size of the smaller repertoire. RTK rarefaction, the Chao1 estimator, and Recon v2.1 estimates of unobserved clonotypes were used to assess repertoire richness. For all TCRbeta clonotypes obtained by the gDNA method from a few donors, generation probabilities were computed with OLGA. TCRdb stores this immuneACCESS table with in-frame sequences only. Part of the clones is absent; in the studies checked, under half of the shortfall reflects unresolved V genes, and no reason is known for the rest. V and J calls and clone size follow that table, whereas D and trimming were derived from the DNA. Counted in this sample were some 1,600,000 clones; under 99% of them appeared once. Roughly 0.4% of the sample is in the top ten clones.

Specimen: naive CD4+ T cells sorted from blood. The cell subset or site label on this specimen signifies: CD45RA+ positively selected. This receptor was obtained from a man aged 25-45 years in good health. The chain uses TRBV18 and TRBJ1-5; the D gene remains uncertain. For the CDR3, the sequence is CASGESLSNQPQHF. The DNA sequence is TGTGCCAGCGGGGAGTCTCTCAGCAATCAGCCCCAGCATTTT. Reference TRBV18 and TRBJ1-5 genes cover what lies past the CDR3, so the full variable domain is NAGVMQNPRHLVRRRGQEARLRCSPMKGHSHVYWYRQLPEEGLKFMVYLQKENIIDESGMPKERFSAEFPKEGPSILRIQQVVRGDSAAYFCASGESLSNQPQHFGDGTRLSIL.